Here is one T cell receptor (beta chain) with its context. Its antigen is still unknown. The entry originates in a study of cytomegalovirus exposure and HLA in healthy donors. Study findings and constraints: Later analysis indicated greater clonal expansion among HLA-associated TCR beta chains than among equally common other chains. CMV serostatus was the only recorded immune exposure for donors.

With 60 Vbeta and 13 Jbeta primers, the PCR was carried out. Assay used: immunoSEQ multiplex PCR; TCRdb lists only in-frame clones, some missing. The repertoire holds fewer than 100,000 clones, with more than 70% as singletons. Germline V lookup: CDR1 SQVTM, CDR2 ANQGSEA. The CDR3 contains 9 residues. Trimming left V 5 bases short and J 6 bases short, with 4 bases between. Healthy bone marrow donors formed the donor group. The sequence was obtained from a male donor in good health and CMV-seropositive. What was sequenced was PBMCs. The rearrangement joins TRBV29-1 to TRBJ1-1; D remains ambiguous. The CDR3 region is CSVQSEAFF. CDR3 nucleotides: TGCAGCGTTCAGTCTGAAGCTTTCTTT.